This TCR beta chain is drawn from a study of T cells after somatic rescue of genetic block. This clone was picked up a small number of times. The CDR3 length is 15 residues. Germline CDR1 and CDR2: MNHEY and SMNVEV (reference sequence). Germline trimming cut 3 bases from V and 4 bases from J; bases unmatched to any gene: 6. TCRdb's table, derived via immunoSEQ multiplex PCR, lists solely in-frame clones and lacks some. The table shows fewer than 15,000 clones, with approximately 70% occurring only once. The sample comprised peripheral blood mononuclear cells (PBMCs). The gene calls are TRBV27 and TRBJ2-5; 9 bases align to TRBD1. This sequence was found in a boy younger than 18. CDR3 DNA sequence: TGTGCCAGCAGTTTTGCGGGACAGGGAAGAGAGACCCAGTACTTC. Amino acids: CASSFAGQGRETQYF.